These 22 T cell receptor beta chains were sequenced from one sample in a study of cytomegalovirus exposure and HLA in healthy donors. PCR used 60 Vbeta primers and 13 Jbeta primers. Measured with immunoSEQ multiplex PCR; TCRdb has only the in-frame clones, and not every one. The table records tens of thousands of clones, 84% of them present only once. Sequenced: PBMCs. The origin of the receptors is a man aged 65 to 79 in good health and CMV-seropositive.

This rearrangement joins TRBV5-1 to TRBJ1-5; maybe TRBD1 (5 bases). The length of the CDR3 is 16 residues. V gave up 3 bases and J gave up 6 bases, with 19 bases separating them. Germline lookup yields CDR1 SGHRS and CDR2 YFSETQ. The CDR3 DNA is TGCGCCAGCAGCTGGGACTCTCCGGGCCCGGGTCAGCCCCAGCATTTT. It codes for CASSWDSPGPGQPQHF. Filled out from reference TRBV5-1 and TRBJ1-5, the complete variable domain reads KAGVTQTPRYLIKTRGQQVTLSCSPISGHRSVSWYQQTPGQGLQFLFEYFSETQRNKGNFPGRFSGRQFSNSRSEMNVSTLELGDSALYLCASSWDSPGPGQPQHFGDGTRLSIL.

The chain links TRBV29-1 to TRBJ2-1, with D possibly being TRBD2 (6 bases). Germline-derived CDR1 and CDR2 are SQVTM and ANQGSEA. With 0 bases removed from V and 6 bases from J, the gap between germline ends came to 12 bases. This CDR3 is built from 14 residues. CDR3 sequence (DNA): TGCAGCGTTGAAGAAACGGGACTCTTCAATGAGCAGTTCTTC. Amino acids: CSVEETGLFNEQFF.

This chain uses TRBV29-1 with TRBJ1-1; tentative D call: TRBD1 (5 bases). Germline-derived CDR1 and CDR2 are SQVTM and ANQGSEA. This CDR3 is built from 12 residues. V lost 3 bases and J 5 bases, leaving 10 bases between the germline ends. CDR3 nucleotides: TGCAGCGTTGAGCCGGGGGGAACTGAAGCTTTCTTT. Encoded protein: CSVEPGGTEAFF.

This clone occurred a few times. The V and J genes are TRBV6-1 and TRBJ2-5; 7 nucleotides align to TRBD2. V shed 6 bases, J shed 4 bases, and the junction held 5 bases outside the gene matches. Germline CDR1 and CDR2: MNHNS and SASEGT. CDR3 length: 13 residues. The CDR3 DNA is TGTGCCAGCAGCCGGACTAGAACAGAGACCCAGTACTTC. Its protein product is CASSRTRTETQYF.

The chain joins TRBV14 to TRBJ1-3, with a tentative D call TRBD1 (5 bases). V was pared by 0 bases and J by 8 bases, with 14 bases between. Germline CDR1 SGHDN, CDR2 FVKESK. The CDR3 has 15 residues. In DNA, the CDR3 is TGTGCCAGCAGCCAAGAAGGCAGGAGGGGAGACACCATATATTTT. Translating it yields CASSQEGRRGDTIYF.

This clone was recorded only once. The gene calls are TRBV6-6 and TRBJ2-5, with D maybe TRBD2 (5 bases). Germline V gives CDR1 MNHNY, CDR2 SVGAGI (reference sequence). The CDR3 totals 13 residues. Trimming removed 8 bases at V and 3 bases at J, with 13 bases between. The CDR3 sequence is CASRTQTKETQYF. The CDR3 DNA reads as TGTGCCAGCCGGACCCAGACTAAAGAGACCCAGTACTTC.

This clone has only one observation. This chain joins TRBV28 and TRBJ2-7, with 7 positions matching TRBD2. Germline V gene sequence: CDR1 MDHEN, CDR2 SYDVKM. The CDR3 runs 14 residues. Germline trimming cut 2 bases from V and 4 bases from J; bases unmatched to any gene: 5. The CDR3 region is CASSLQRGNYEQYF. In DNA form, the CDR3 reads TGTGCCAGCAGTTTACAGCGGGGCAATTACGAGCAGTACTTC.

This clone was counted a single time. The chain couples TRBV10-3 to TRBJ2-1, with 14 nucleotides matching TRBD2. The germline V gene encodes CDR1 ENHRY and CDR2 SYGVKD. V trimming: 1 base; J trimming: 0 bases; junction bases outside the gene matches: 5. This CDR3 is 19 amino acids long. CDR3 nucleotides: TGTGCCATCAGTGAGTGGGGACTAGCGGGGGCGAGCTCCTACAATGAGCAGTTCTTC. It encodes CAISEWGLAGASSYNEQFF.

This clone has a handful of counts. Here the CDR3 DNA reads TGTGCCAGCAGCTTTATGTACGAGCAGTACTTC. Its translation: CASSFMYEQYF. This sequence joins TRBV5-6 and TRBJ2-7; D is ambiguous. CDR3 length: 11 residues. The germline V and J ends were trimmed by 2 bases and 4 bases, with 4 bases remaining between them. Looked up from germline, CDR1 is SGHDT and CDR2 is YYEEEE.

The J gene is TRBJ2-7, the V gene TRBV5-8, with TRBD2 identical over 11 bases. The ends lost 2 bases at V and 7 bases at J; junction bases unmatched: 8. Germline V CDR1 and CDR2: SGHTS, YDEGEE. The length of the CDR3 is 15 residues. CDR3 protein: CASSFPGLAVGEQYF. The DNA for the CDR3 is TGTGCCAGCAGCTTCCCGGGACTAGCGGTTGGAGAGCAGTACTTC.

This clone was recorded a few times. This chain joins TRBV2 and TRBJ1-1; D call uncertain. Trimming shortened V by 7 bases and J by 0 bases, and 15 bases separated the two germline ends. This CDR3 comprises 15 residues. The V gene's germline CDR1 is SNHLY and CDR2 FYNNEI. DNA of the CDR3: TGTGCCAGCACCGAGGGAGAGGGAATGAACACTGAAGCTTTCTTT. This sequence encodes CASTEGEGMNTEAFF.

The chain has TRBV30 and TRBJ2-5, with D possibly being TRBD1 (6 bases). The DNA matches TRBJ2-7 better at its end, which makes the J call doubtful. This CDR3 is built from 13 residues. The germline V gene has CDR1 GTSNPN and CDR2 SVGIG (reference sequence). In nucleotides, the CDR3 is TGTGCCTGGGAGACAGGAGTCACCTACGAGCAGTACTTC. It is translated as CAWETGVTYEQYF.

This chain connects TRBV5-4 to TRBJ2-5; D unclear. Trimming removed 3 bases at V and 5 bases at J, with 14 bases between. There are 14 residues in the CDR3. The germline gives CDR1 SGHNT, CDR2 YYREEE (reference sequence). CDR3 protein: CASSSMENWETQYF. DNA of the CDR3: TGTGCCAGCAGCTCGATGGAGAATTGGGAGACCCAGTACTTC. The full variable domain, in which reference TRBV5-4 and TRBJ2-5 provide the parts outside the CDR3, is ETGVTQSPTHLIKTRGQQVTLRCSSQSGHNTVSWYQQALGQGPQFIFQYYREEENGRGNFPPRFSGLQFPNYSSELNVNALELDDSALYLCASSSMENWETQYFGPGTRLLVL.

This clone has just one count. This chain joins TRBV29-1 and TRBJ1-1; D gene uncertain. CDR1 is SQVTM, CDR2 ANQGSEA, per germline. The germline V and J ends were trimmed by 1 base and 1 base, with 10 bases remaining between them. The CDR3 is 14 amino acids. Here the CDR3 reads CSVEGLAGNTEAFF. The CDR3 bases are TGCAGCGTTGAAGGCCTCGCAGGGAACACTGAAGCTTTCTTT.

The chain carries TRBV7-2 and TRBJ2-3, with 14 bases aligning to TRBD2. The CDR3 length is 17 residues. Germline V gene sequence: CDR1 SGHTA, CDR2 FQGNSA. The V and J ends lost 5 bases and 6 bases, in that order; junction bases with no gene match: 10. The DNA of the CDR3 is TGTGCCAGCAGCAAATCGGGACTAGCGGGAGTAGTCGATACGCAGTATTTT. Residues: CASSKSGLAGVVDTQYF.

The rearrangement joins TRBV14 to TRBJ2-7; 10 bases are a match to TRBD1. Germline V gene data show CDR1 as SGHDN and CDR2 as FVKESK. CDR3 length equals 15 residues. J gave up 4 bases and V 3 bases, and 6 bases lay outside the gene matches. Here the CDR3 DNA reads TGTGCCAGCAGCCATGGACAGGGGGGAACGTACGAGCAGTACTTC. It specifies CASSHGQGGTYEQYF.

The CDR3 DNA reads as TGTGCCAGCAGTTCGGCTAGCCCGCTCTCCTACGAGCAGTACTTC. Translating it yields CASSSASPLSYEQYF. The rearrangement joins TRBV28 to TRBJ2-7, with a possible D match to TRBD2 (5 bases). The CDR3 has 15 amino acids. The germline gives CDR1 MDHEN, CDR2 SYDVKM. With 4 bases removed from V and 0 bases from J, the gap between germline ends came to 13 bases.

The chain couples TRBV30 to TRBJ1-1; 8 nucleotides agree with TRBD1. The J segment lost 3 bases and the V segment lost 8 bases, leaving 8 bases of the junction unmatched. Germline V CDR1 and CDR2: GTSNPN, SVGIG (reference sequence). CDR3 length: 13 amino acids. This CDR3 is CALQTGVDTEAFF. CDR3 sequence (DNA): TGTGCCCTTCAGACAGGGGTGGACACTGAAGCTTTCTTT.

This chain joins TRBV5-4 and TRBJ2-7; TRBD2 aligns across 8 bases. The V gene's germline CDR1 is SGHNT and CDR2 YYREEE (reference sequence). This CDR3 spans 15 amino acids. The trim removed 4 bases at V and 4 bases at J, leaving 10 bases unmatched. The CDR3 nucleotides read TGTGCCAGCAGCCGTGGGAGCGGGAGCGGGTACGAGCAGTACTTC. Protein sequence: CASSRGSGSGYEQYF.

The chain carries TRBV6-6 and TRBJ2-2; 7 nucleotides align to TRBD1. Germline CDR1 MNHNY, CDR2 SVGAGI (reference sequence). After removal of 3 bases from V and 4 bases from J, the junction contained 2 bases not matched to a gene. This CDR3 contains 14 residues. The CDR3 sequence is CASSYSGGTGELFF. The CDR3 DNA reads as TGTGCCAGCAGTTATTCAGGGGGCACCGGGGAGCTGTTTTTT.

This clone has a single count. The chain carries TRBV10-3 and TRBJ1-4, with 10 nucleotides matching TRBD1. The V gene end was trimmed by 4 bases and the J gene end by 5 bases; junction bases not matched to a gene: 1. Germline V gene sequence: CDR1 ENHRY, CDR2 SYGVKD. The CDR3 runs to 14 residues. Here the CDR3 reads CAISVDRGNEKLFF. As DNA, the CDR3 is TGTGCCATCAGTGTGGACAGGGGGAATGAAAAACTGTTTTTT.

CDR3 sequence reads: CASSPQGTGELFF. CDR3 nucleotide sequence: TGCGCCAGCAGCCCACAGGGGACCGGGGAGCTGTTTTTT. V usage is TRBV5-1 and J usage is TRBJ2-2, with 7 bases identical to TRBD1. The V gene end was trimmed by 4 bases and the J gene end by 5 bases; junction bases not matched to a gene: 2. The CDR3 runs 13 residues. Germline values: CDR1 SGHRS, CDR2 YFSETQ.